The 32 T cell receptor beta chains in this list originate from one sample, sequenced in a study of CD8 T cells in ankylosing spondylitis. TCRdb used MiXCR to reprocess the 5' RACE reads, holding one entry per CDR3 protein. The sample lists about 130,000 distinct CDR3 sequences, 6% to 8.5% occurring once. The sample was blood, either unsorted or a sorted T cell fraction (not recorded which). The receptors were sampled from a male donor with ankylosing spondylitis or in good health (not recorded which).

This clonotype was counted at least ten times. V and J are TRBV7-3 and TRBJ2-3; possibly TRBD1 or TRBD2 for D (5 bases each). The germline V and J ends were trimmed by 1 base and 6 bases, with 17 bases remaining between them. The CDR3 covers 16 residues. Per the germline V gene, CDR1 is SGHTA and CDR2 is FQGTGA. CDR3 protein: CASSLRESLEGDTQYF. CDR3 nucleotides: TGTGCCAGCAGCTTAAGGGAAAGCCTCGAGGGGGATACGCAGTATTTT.

This clonotype has at least ten counts. The chain couples TRBV5-1 to TRBJ2-2; TRBD2 matches at 9 bases. The V gene end was trimmed by 5 bases and the J gene end by 1 base; junction bases not matched to a gene: 15. CDR1 and CDR2 from the germline V gene are SGHRS and YFSETQ. The CDR3 extends over 19 amino acids. The DNA of the CDR3 is TGCGCCAGCAGGGGAAGGGGACTAGCAGCCCCCATGAACACCGGGGAGCTGTTTTTT. Amino acid sequence: CASRGRGLAAPMNTGELFF.

In this sample, this clonotype turned up many times. The genes are TRBV7-2 and TRBJ2-1, with 9 bases matching TRBD2. Unmatched junction bases numbered 17, after V lost 5 bases and J lost 12 bases. This CDR3 has 16 amino acids. Germline V gene lookup returns CDR1 SGHTA and CDR2 FQGNSA. The CDR3 DNA reads as TGTGCCAGCAGCCCAAGCCGTAGCGGGGGCCATAGTGGGCAGTTCTTC. It is translated as CASSPSRSGGHSGQFF.

This clonotype was seen many times. The V and J genes are TRBV29-1 and TRBJ2-2, with TRBD2 matching 14 bases. The germline V gene encodes CDR1 SQVTM and CDR2 ANQGSEA. The CDR3 loop spans 17 amino acids. J lost 6 bases, V lost 6 bases, and 12 bases had no gene match. The CDR3 sequence: CSVRPGLAGVNSGELFF. The CDR3, as DNA: TGCAGCGTACGCCCGGGACTAGCGGGGGTCAACTCCGGGGAGCTGTTTTTT.

The sample holds many counts of this clonotype. The chain has TRBV20-1 and TRBJ2-7; possibly TRBD1 for D (5 bases). V was clipped by 6 bases and J by 5 bases, with 17 bases between them. Germline values: CDR1 DFQATT, CDR2 SNEGSKA (reference sequence). The CDR3 length is 13 residues. CDR3 loop: CSAPPGFGDEQYF. CDR3 coding DNA: TGCAGTGCCCCCCCAGGGTTTGGCGACGAGCAGTACTTC.

This clonotype was recorded only once. This sequence may be a read error, since a much larger clone differs from it by one base. The chain couples TRBV6-2 or TRBV6-3 to TRBJ1-5, with D maybe TRBD1 (5 bases). Germline V gene sequence: CDR1 MNHEY, CDR2 SVGEGT. V was cut by 10 bases and J by 7 bases, with 14 bases left in between. The CDR3 has 12 amino acids. The CDR3 loop is CANRPQGQPQHF. CDR3 nucleotides: TGTGCCAACAGACCCCAGGGACAGCCCCAGCATTTT.

In its sample, this clonotype was seen many times. In DNA form, the CDR3 reads TGTGCCAGACGAAACGCCAGGTACAGAAAAAGTCAAGAGACCCAGTACTTC. This encodes CARRNARYRKSQETQYF. The V call is TRBV7-2, the J call TRBJ2-5; unclear D gene. The V gene lost 9 bases and the J gene lost 2 bases, with 25 bases spanning the gap. From germline, CDR1 is SGHTA and CDR2 FQGNSA. CDR3 length equals 17 residues.

Many counts were recorded for this clonotype. The gene calls are TRBV7-2 and TRBJ2-7, with TRBD2 matching over 7 bases. CDR1 is SGHTA, CDR2 FQGNSA, per germline. J was trimmed by 3 bases and V by 3 bases; bases with no gene match: 2. This CDR3 is 13 amino acids long. The CDR3 here is CASSLRENYEQYF. In DNA form, the CDR3 reads TGTGCCAGCAGCTTGCGGGAGAACTACGAGCAGTACTTC.

Ten or more counts support this clonotype. This rearrangement joins TRBV20-1 to TRBJ2-2; 8 nucleotides line up with TRBD2. The CDR3 is 16 amino acids. The ends lost 6 bases at V and 4 bases at J; junction bases unmatched: 13. Germline V gene lookup returns CDR1 DFQATT and CDR2 SNEGSKA (reference sequence). The CDR3 here is CSATFSGSPRTGELFF. The CDR3 DNA reads as TGCAGTGCCACATTCAGCGGGAGCCCCCGCACCGGGGAGCTGTTTTTT.

This clonotype has a count of ten or more. The J gene is TRBJ1-1, the V gene TRBV20-1, with TRBD1 as a possible D gene (5 bases). V lost 0 bases, J lost 0 bases, and 14 bases lay in between. The germline CDR1 and CDR2 sequences are DFQATT and SNEGSKA (reference sequence). The CDR3 totals 16 residues. CDR3 region: CSAREKGQTMNTEAFF. For the CDR3, the DNA is TGCAGTGCTAGAGAGAAGGGGCAGACCATGAACACTGAAGCTTTCTTT.

This clonotype was picked up many times. The chain combines TRBV20-1 with TRBJ2-4, with TRBD1 identical over 8 bases. The V gene end was trimmed by 2 bases and the J gene end by 6 bases; junction bases not matched to a gene: 3. The CDR3 is 13 residues long. Germline CDR1 and CDR2: DFQATT and SNEGSKA (reference sequence). CDR3 nucleotides: TGCAGTGCTAGACAGGGGGCAGGAAACATTCAGTACTTC. It translates to CSARQGAGNIQYF.

The chain joins TRBV20-1 to TRBJ2-1; 15 nucleotides match TRBD2. This CDR3 has 16 amino acids. Germline loops: CDR1 DFQATT, CDR2 SNEGSKA (reference sequence). The CDR3 is CSADMGLAGGSDEQFF. The DNA of the CDR3 is TGCAGCGCCGACATGGGACTAGCGGGAGGCTCGGATGAGCAGTTCTTC.

This clonotype was seen repeatedly, ten times or more. This rearrangement joins TRBV5-1 to TRBJ2-1; 9 bases match TRBD2. There are 15 residues in the CDR3. CDR1 and CDR2 (germline): SGHRS, YFSETQ. V gave up 0 bases and J gave up 10 bases; unmatched junction bases: 8. The CDR3 DNA reads TGCGCCAGCAGCTTGGTCCTAGCGGGAACCCGCGAGCAGTTCTTC. Translating it yields CASSLVLAGTREQFF.

The chain combines TRBV5-1 with TRBJ1-4; TRBD1 matches at 7 bases. This CDR3 comprises 14 residues. Germline V gene data show CDR1 as SGHRS and CDR2 as YFSETQ. Trimming at V came to 4 bases and at J to 8 bases, leaving 8 bases not matched to a gene. The CDR3 coding sequence is TGCGCCAGCAGCGGGGGGACAGTTGGCGAAAAACTGTTTTTT. Translation: CASSGGTVGEKLFF. Full variable domain (outside the CDR3, taken from reference TRBV5-1 and TRBJ1-4): KAGVTQTPRYLIKTRGQQVTLSCSPISGHRSVSWYQQTPGQGLQFLFEYFSETQRNKGNFPGRFSGRQFSNSRSEMNVSTLELGDSALYLCASSGGTVGEKLFFGSGTQLSVL.

This clonotype was seen ten or more times. The chain uses TRBV20-1 and TRBJ2-3; 10 nucleotides match TRBD2. Germline CDR1 DFQATT, CDR2 SNEGSKA (reference sequence). V trimming: 3 bases; J trimming: 3 bases; junction bases outside the gene matches: 6. CDR3 length: 15 amino acids. CDR3 in amino acids: CSASTASGGTDTQYF. DNA of the CDR3: TGCAGTGCTAGCACAGCTAGCGGGGGAACAGATACGCAGTATTTT.

At least ten counts were recorded for this clonotype. This sequence joins TRBV28 and TRBJ2-3; a weak D match, TRBD1 (5 bases). The ends were cut back, 7 bases at V and 0 bases at J, with 14 bases in the middle. In germline, CDR1 is MDHEN, CDR2 SYDVKM. The CDR3 consists of 15 residues. Here the CDR3 DNA reads TGTGCCAGCACCCGCTGGGGCGATAGCACAGATACGCAGTATTTT. It codes for CASTRWGDSTDTQYF.

This chain uses TRBV20-1 with TRBJ2-5; 12 bases match TRBD2. Trimming removed 5 bases from V and 5 bases from J; junction bases left unmatched: 9. Germline V gene data show CDR1 as DFQATT and CDR2 as SNEGSKA (reference sequence). The CDR3 is 15 amino acids. CDR3 loop: CSAASGTSGLETQYF. The CDR3 bases are TGCAGTGCTGCTTCCGGGACTAGCGGGCTGGAGACCCAGTACTTC.

This clonotype appeared many times. V and J are TRBV5-1 and TRBJ2-7; perhaps TRBD2 as D (5 bases). Germline V gives CDR1 SGHRS, CDR2 YFSETQ. V gave up 0 bases and J gave up 5 bases, with 12 bases separating them. The CDR3 is made up of 14 amino acids. In DNA, the CDR3 is TGCGCCAGCAGCTTGGTCCCGGGTAGCGACGAGCAGTACTTC. Its translation: CASSLVPGSDEQYF.

This clonotype was observed many times. This rearrangement joins TRBV18 to TRBJ2-4; 8 bases match TRBD1. The junction had 8 bases not matched to a gene; V was cut back by 5 bases and J by 5 bases. Germline CDR1 KGHSH, CDR2 LQKENI. There are 15 residues in the CDR3. The chain's CDR3 is CASSSWTGTQNIQYF. The CDR3 DNA reads TGTGCCAGCTCATCCTGGACAGGGACCCAAAACATTCAGTACTTC.

This clonotype showed up just once. The rearrangement uses TRBV30 and TRBJ1-4, with 8 bases lining up with TRBD1. This CDR3 contains 16 residues. Germline V gives CDR1 GTSNPN, CDR2 SVGIG (reference sequence). V shed 6 bases and J 0 bases; nucleotides not matched to a gene: 9. The CDR3 spells CACHPGQVSTNEKLFF. CDR3 DNA sequence: TGTGCCTGTCACCCGGGACAGGTCTCAACTAATGAAAAACTGTTTTTT.

The gene calls are TRBV5-1 and TRBJ2-1; D is perhaps TRBD1 or TRBD2 (5 bases each). Looked up from germline, CDR1 is SGHRS and CDR2 is YFSETQ. Trimming removed 5 bases from V and 4 bases from J, with 10 bases in between. The CDR3 covers 13 residues. CDR3 nucleotides: TGCGCCAGCAGATACGGGGCATACAATGAGCAGTTCTTC. Protein sequence: CASRYGAYNEQFF.

The table lists this clonotype with many counts. This sequence joins TRBV7-7 and TRBJ2-3; no clear D. The CDR3 is 14 amino acids. V was trimmed by 5 bases and J by 5 bases, leaving 14 bases between them. The germline gives CDR1 SSHAT, CDR2 FNYEAQ (reference sequence). This CDR3 reads CASSPTLAGDTQYF. The CDR3 DNA sequence: TGTGCCAGCAGCCCGACCCTTGCTGGAGATACGCAGTATTTT.

This clonotype was counted at least ten times. This chain links TRBV24-1 with TRBJ2-1; 7 bases are a match to TRBD1. The CDR3 is 13 residues long. With V trimmed by 6 bases and J by 8 bases, 6 bases remained unmatched. The germline gives CDR1 KGHDR, CDR2 SFDVKD. In DNA, the CDR3 is TGTGCCACCAGTCACAGGGGATTGGATGAGCAGTTCTTC. Amino acids: CATSHRGLDEQFF.

This clonotype has at least ten counts. The chain employs TRBV27 and TRBJ1-1; D not resolved. The germline V and J ends were trimmed by 4 bases and 4 bases, with 16 bases remaining between them. The germline gives CDR1 MNHEY, CDR2 SMNVEV (reference sequence). There are 15 residues in the CDR3. CDR3 protein: CASSSEYAEVTEAFF. Here the CDR3 DNA reads TGTGCCAGCAGTTCCGAGTATGCTGAGGTCACTGAAGCTTTCTTT.

Many counts were recorded for this clonotype. The chain carries TRBV5-1 and TRBJ2-1, with 12 bases identical to TRBD2. CDR3 length equals 15 residues. Unmatched junction bases numbered 4, after V lost 0 bases and J lost 9 bases. Germline CDR1 reads SGHRS; CDR2 reads YFSETQ. CDR3 coding DNA: TGCGCCAGCAGCTTGGCTAGCGGGGGGGCGGTTGAGCAGTTCTTC. Its protein is CASSLASGGAVEQFF.

This clonotype showed up many times. The chain couples TRBV25-1 to TRBJ1-2, with D uncertain. The germline V gene has CDR1 MGHDK and CDR2 SYGVNS. The germline V and J ends were trimmed by 4 bases and 4 bases, with 22 bases remaining between them. CDR3 length equals 17 residues. CDR3 sequence: CASSGSRGLLVSYGYTF. DNA for the CDR3: TGTGCCAGCAGTGGGAGCAGAGGGTTATTAGTCAGCTATGGCTACACCTTC.

In this sample, this clonotype turned up many times. This chain connects TRBV7-9 to TRBJ2-1, with D hard to call. V shed 5 bases and J shed 3 bases, with 11 bases lying between them. Germline V gene sequence: CDR1 SEHNR, CDR2 FQNEAQ (reference sequence). The CDR3 extends over 14 amino acids. DNA for the CDR3: TGTGCCAGCAGCACGGGTAGGGTCTACAATGAGCAGTTCTTC. Its protein product is CASSTGRVYNEQFF.

This clonotype was found many times. V and J are TRBV6-2 or TRBV6-3 and TRBJ1-2, with D unresolved. V was clipped by 4 bases and J by 13 bases, with 16 bases between them. The CDR3 has 12 residues. Germline V gene lookup returns CDR1 MNHEY and CDR2 SVGEGT. The CDR3 here is CASSSRQPGGTF. CDR3 nucleotide sequence: TGTGCCAGCAGTTCCCGACAACCCGGCGGCACCTTC.

Ten or more counts support this clonotype. V and J are TRBV20-1 and TRBJ2-3, with TRBD1 matching over 7 bases. V lost 5 bases, J lost 4 bases, and 12 bases stayed unmatched. CDR1 is DFQATT, CDR2 SNEGSKA, per germline (reference sequence). This CDR3 is built from 15 residues. The CDR3, as DNA: TGCAGTGCTGCCATCGGGACAGTGGGAGCAGATACGCAGTATTTT. Translating gives CSAAIGTVGADTQYF.

This clonotype was picked up many times. The V and J genes are TRBV7-3 and TRBJ2-7; maybe TRBD1 (6 bases). CDR1 is SGHTA and CDR2 is FQGTGA in the germline V gene. The CDR3 totals 14 residues. The V end was cut by 5 bases, the J end by 0 bases, with 11 bases between. The CDR3 region is CASSLDSNSYEQYF. CDR3 bases: TGTGCCAGCAGCCTGGACAGCAACTCCTACGAGCAGTACTTC.

This clonotype was seen at least ten times. V and J are TRBV5-1 and TRBJ2-6; possible D gene TRBD1, 5 bases. Trimming removed 4 bases at V and 0 bases at J, with 17 bases between. In germline, CDR1 is SGHRS, CDR2 YFSETQ. The CDR3 length is 18 residues. The CDR3 loop is CASSLIIDSFSGANVLTF. Written as DNA, the CDR3 is TGCGCCAGCAGCCTAATAATCGACAGTTTCTCTGGGGCCAACGTCCTGACTTTC.

Ten or more counts support this clonotype. The chain couples TRBV18 to TRBJ2-7, with D possibly being TRBD1 (7 bases). V shed 3 bases and J shed 6 bases, with 15 bases lying between them. The germline gives CDR1 KGHSH, CDR2 LQKENI. The CDR3 has 14 residues. CDR3 sequence (DNA): TGTGCCAGCTCACCCGACAGGGAGGTCCCCGAGCAGTACTTC. Protein product: CASSPDREVPEQYF.